The table lists the clone carrying this TCR beta chain with a few counts. What it binds is unknown. The time point: sample taken at primary tumor resection. Unsorted samples of tumor, nontumor lung or frozen PBMC had their whole RNA sequenced. There were 72 donors, all of them untreated patients with early-stage non-small cell lung cancer. Individual TCR cDNA molecules each bore their own unique molecular identifier. Each CDR3 protein is one row after TCRdb ran MiXCR on the 5' RACE reads. The top ten clones hold 11% of a sample with about 48,000 distinct CDR3 sequences, roughly 5% of them seen once. V gave up 5 bases and J gave up 8 bases, with 21 bases separating them. Germline V gene data show CDR1 as LGHDT and CDR2 as YNNKEL (reference sequence). The CDR3 is 15 amino acids. This record belongs to a study of spatial heterogeneity in lung cancer. The wider study: Detected beta-chain sequences consistently exceeded alpha-chain sequences.

Study outcomes and limitations: More often at tumor resection than at routine follow-up, ubiquitous expanded tumor TCRs were detected in the blood.

This specimen consisted of PBMCs, obtained at surgery. V usage is TRBV3-1 and J usage is TRBJ1-2; a weak D match, TRBD1 (6 bases). This TCR derives from a male donor with early-stage non-small cell lung cancer. The CDR3 nucleotides read TGTGCCAGCAGCGCCCATCACGGCGGGGGCGAAGGCTACACCTTC. Translated, it gives CASSAHHGGGEGYTF.